This TCR beta chain was profiled in a study of blood T cell repertoires in COVID-19. Background on the study: Material from acute and convalescent COVID-19 was sourced from the United States, Italy and Spain. T cells, B-cell-depleted T cells, or PBMCs supplied cDNA or gDNA.

Some clones are missing from TCRdb's copy, which holds only in-frame ones; the method was immunoSEQ multiplex PCR. The sample lists 150,000 to 200,000 clones; about 85% were seen once. The receptor was derived from an older woman with COVID-19, enrolled during active disease. The sample taken for sequencing was peripheral blood.

Here the CDR3 DNA reads TGTGCCAGCAGTTCGACAGGGGAGAATGGCTACACCTTC. This sequence encodes CASSSTGENGYTF. This sequence joins TRBV12-3 or TRBV12-4 and TRBJ1-2; 8 nucleotides line up with TRBD1. The CDR3 is 13 residues long. Trimming took 4 bases from V and 6 from J; bases not matched to a gene: 4.